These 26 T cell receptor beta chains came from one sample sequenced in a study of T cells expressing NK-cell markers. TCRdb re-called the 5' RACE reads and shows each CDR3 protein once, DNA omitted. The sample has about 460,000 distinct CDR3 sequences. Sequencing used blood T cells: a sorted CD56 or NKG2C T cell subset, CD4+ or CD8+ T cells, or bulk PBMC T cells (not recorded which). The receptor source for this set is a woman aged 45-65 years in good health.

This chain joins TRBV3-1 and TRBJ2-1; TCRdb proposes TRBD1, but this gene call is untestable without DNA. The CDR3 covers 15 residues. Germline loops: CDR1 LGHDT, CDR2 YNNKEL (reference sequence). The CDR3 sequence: CASSHRDWGNNEQFF.

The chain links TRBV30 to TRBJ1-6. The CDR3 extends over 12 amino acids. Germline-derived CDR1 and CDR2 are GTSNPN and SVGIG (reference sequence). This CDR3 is CAWRKRGSPLHF.

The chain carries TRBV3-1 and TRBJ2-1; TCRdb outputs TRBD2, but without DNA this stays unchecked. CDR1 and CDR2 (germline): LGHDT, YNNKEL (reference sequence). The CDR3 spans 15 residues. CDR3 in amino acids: CASNGVAGGVDEQFF.

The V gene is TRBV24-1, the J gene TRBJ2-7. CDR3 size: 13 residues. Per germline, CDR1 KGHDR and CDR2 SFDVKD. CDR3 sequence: CATSDFRRDEQYF.

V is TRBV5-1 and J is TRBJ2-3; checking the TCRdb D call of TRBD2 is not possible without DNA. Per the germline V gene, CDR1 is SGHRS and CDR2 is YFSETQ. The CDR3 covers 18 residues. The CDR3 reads CASSSQRPWRQSTDTQYF.

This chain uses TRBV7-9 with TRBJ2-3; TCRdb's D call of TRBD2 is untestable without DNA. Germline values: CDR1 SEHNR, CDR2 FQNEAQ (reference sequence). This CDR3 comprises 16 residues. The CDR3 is CASRPPGGKEEDTQYF.

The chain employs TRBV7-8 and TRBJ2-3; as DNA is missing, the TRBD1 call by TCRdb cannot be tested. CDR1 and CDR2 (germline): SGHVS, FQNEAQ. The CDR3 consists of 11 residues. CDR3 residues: CASWGGDTQYF.

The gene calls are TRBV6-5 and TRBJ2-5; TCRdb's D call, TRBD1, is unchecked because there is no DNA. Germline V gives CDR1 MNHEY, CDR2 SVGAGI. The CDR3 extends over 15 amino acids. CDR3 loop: CASTWEGGAGETQYF.

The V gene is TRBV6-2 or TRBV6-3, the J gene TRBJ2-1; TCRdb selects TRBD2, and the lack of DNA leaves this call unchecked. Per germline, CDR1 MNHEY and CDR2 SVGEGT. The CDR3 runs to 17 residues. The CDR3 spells CASSSTSGRASYNEQFF.

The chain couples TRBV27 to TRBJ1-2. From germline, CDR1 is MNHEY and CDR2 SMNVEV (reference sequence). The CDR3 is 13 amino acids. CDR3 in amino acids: CASSFNYGLGYTF.

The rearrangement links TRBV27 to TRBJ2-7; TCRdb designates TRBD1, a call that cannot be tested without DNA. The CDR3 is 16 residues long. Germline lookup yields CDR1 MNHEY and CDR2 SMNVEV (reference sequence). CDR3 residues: CASSLFSARRTREQYF.

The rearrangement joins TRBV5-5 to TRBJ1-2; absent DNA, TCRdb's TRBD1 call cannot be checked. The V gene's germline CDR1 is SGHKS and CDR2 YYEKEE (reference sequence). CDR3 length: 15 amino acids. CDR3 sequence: CASSSSGTRNYGYTF. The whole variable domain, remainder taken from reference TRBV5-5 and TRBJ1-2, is DAGVTQSPTHLIKTRGQQVTLRCSPISGHKSVSWYQQVLGQGPQFIFQYYEKEERGRGNFPDRFSARQFPNYSSELNVNALLLGDSALYLCASSSSGTRNYGYTFGSGTRLTVV.

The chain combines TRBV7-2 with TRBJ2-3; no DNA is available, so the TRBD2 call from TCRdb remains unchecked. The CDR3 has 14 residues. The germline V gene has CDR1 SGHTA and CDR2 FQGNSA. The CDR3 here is CASSTTSSPDTQYF.

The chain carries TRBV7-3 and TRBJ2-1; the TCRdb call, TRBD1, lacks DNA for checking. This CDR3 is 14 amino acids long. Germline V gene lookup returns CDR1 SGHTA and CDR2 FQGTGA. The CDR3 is CASSQQGLYNEQFF.

The CDR3 protein is CATSKQAGAILNEQFF. This chain connects TRBV24-1 to TRBJ2-1. Germline assignment: CDR1 KGHDR and CDR2 SFDVKD. The CDR3 runs to 16 residues.

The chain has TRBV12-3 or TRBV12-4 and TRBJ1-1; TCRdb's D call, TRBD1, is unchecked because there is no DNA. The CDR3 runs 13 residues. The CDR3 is CASRGDRGTEAFF.

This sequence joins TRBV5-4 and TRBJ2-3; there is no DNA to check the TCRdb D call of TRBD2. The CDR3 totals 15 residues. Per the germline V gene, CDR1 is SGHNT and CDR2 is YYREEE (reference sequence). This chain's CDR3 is CASSFTSPYTDTQYF. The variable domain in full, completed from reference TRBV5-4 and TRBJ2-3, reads ETGVTQSPTHLIKTRGQQVTLRCSSQSGHNTVSWYQQALGQGPQFIFQYYREEENGRGNFPPRFSGLQFPNYSSELNVNALELDDSALYLCASSFTSPYTDTQYFGPGTRLTVL.

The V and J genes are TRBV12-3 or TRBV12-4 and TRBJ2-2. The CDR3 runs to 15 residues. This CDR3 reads CASKSEISRTGELFF.

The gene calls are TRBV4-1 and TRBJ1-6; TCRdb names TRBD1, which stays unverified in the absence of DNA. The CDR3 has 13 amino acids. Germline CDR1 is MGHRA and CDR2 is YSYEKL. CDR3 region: CASSQLNPGPLHF.

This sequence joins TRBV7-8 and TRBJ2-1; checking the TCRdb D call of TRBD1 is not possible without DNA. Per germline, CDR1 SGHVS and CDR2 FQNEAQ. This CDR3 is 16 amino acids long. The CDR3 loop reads CASSPRRTGWSNEQFF.

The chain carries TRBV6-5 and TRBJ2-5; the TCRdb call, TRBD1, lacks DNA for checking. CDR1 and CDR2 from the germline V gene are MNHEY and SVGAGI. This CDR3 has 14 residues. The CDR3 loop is CASSAWTGRETQYF.

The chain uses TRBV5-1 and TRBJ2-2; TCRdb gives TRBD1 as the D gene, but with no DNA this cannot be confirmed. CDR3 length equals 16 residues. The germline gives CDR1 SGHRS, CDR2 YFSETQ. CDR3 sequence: CASSFPAGTSTGELFF.

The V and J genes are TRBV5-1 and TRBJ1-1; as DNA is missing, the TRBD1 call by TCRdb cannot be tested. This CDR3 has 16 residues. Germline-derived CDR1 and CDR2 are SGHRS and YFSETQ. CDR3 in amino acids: CASSQQTGRGNTEAFF.

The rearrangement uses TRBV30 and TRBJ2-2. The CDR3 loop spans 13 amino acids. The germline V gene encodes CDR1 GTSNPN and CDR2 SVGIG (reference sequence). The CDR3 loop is CAWSGRFAGELFF.

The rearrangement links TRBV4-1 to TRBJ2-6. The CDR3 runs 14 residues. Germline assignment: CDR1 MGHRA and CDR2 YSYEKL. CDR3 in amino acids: CASSRFSGANVLTF.

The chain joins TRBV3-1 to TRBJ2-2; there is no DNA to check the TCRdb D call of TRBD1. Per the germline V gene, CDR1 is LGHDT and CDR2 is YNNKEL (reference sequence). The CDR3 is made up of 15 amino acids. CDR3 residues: CASSQAKGWAGELFF.